The 29 T cell receptor beta chains in this list originate from one sample, sequenced in a study of beta chain features in type 1 diabetes. Study-wide results and limits: Among patients with Type 1 diabetes, TCRB CDR3s were moderately but significantly shorter in every one of the four CD4+ subsets.

All of the isolated RNA was reverse transcribed, so expressed TCRB transcripts were sequenced. TCRdb keeps only in-frame clones here, not all; method: immunoSEQ multiplex PCR. The table shows more than 120,000 clones, with around 13% occurring only once. Their cognate antigens are unknown. Sequenced sample: central memory CD4+ T cells from blood. The receptors come from a man between 18 and 29 years old with type 1 diabetes.

This clone was seen at least ten times. The genes are TRBV5-6 and TRBJ1-5; no firm D call. The germline CDR1 and CDR2 sequences are SGHDT and YYEEEE. The CDR3 length is 13 residues. The ends were cut back, 2 bases at V and 6 bases at J, with 9 bases in the middle. The CDR3, as DNA: TGTGCCAGCAGCTTAGGGAGAAGTCAGCCCCAGCATTTT. This codes for CASSLGRSQPQHF. Using reference TRBV5-6 and TRBJ1-5 for the parts outside the CDR3, the full variable domain is DAGVTQSPTHLIKTRGQQVTLRCSPKSGHDTVSWYQQALGQGPQFIFQYYEEEERQRGNFPDRFSGHQFPNYSSELNVNALLLGDSALYLCASSLGRSQPQHFGDGTRLSIL.

The rearrangement uses TRBV5-1 and TRBJ1-6, with 10 bases lining up with TRBD1. Germline CDR1 SGHRS, CDR2 YFSETQ. The CDR3 consists of 14 residues. J gave up 10 bases and V 0 bases, and 1 base lay outside the gene matches. The chain's CDR3 is CASSLGDRGSPLHF. In DNA, the CDR3 is TGCGCCAGCAGCTTGGGGGACAGGGGATCACCCCTCCACTTT. Combining the CDR3 with reference TRBV5-1 and TRBJ1-6 gives the whole variable domain KAGVTQTPRYLIKTRGQQVTLSCSPISGHRSVSWYQQTPGQGLQFLFEYFSETQRNKGNFPGRFSGRQFSNSRSEMNVSTLELGDSALYLCASSLGDRGSPLHFGNGTRLTVT.

This clone was seen a few times. This sequence joins TRBV16 and TRBJ2-7; TRBD1 aligns across 9 bases. Trimming removed 5 bases from V and 6 bases from J; junction bases left unmatched: 8. The CDR3 is 14 amino acids. Germline V gene lookup returns CDR1 KGHSY and CDR2 FQNENV. The CDR3 nucleotides read TGTGCCAGCAGCTCCGGGACAGGGTTTAGCGAGCAGTACTTC. Protein product: CASSSGTGFSEQYF. Full variable domain (rest looked up from reference TRBV16 and TRBJ2-7): GEEVAQTPKHLVRGEGQKAKLYCAPIKGHSYVFWYQQVLKNEFKFLISFQNENVFDETGMPKERFSAKCLPNSPCSLEIQATKLEDSAVYFCASSSGTGFSEQYFGPGTRLTVT.

V and J are TRBV28 and TRBJ2-3; possibly TRBD1 for D (6 bases). CDR3 length: 15 residues. The V and J ends lost 4 bases and 11 bases respectively, with 22 bases between them. Germline V gene sequence: CDR1 MDHEN, CDR2 SYDVKM. CDR3 in DNA: TGTGCCAGCAGTTCGCTGACCCTCCCGGGACACGGGCAGTATTTT. It specifies CASSSLTLPGHGQYF.

The chain is built from TRBV4-2 and TRBJ1-2; D call uncertain. This CDR3 spans 15 amino acids. CDR1 is LGHNA, CDR2 YNFKEQ, per germline. Trimming cost V 2 bases and J 4 bases, with 14 bases left between them. The CDR3 nucleotides are TGTGCCAGCAGCCAATCCCGGGCCCACGTCTATGGCTACACCTTC. This gives the protein CASSQSRAHVYGYTF.

The chain has TRBV25-1 and TRBJ2-7; D gene uncertain. The CDR3 is 13 residues long. The germline V and J ends were trimmed by 3 bases and 0 bases, with 6 bases remaining between them. Germline loops: CDR1 MGHDK, CDR2 SYGVNS. DNA of the CDR3: TGTGCCAGCAGTGAGCCAGTCTCCTACGAGCAGTACTTC. Residues: CASSEPVSYEQYF.

Only a few counts were recorded for this clone. As DNA, the CDR3 is TGCAGCGTTGTCCCAGTTACCACGAACACTGAAGCTTTCTTT. Residues: CSVVPVTTNTEAFF. The V and J genes are TRBV29-1 and TRBJ1-1, with D hard to call. CDR3 length: 14 amino acids. Trimming left V 4 bases short and J 1 base short, with 13 bases between. Looked up from germline, CDR1 is SQVTM and CDR2 is ANQGSEA.

The chain uses TRBV11-2 and TRBJ2-6; D uncertain. The CDR3 runs to 15 residues. V lost 0 bases, J lost 0 bases, and 3 bases lay in between. Germline V gene lookup returns CDR1 SGHAT and CDR2 FQNNGV. The CDR3 is CASSLDASGANVLTF. CDR3 nucleotide sequence: TGTGCCAGCAGCTTAGATGCCTCTGGGGCCAACGTCCTGACTTTC.

This clone was seen a handful of times. The chain uses TRBV9 and TRBJ2-2; D not resolved. V lost 0 bases to trimming and J lost 4 bases, with 4 bases between them. This CDR3 spans 13 amino acids. In germline, CDR1 is SGDLS, CDR2 YYNGEE. The CDR3 region is CASSVAITGELFF. The CDR3 nucleotides are TGTGCCAGCAGCGTAGCCATCACCGGGGAGCTGTTTTTT.

V is TRBV6-6 and J is TRBJ2-7; tentatively, D is TRBD1 or TRBD2 (5 bases each). The CDR3 is 14 residues long. Trimming took off 6 bases at V and 2 bases at J, with 14 bases between the two ends. From germline, CDR1 is MNHNY and CDR2 SVGAGI (reference sequence). CDR3 residues: CASSPGDQTYEQYF. The CDR3 DNA sequence: TGTGCCAGCAGCCCTGGGGACCAAACCTACGAGCAGTACTTC.

V usage is TRBV7-2 and J usage is TRBJ2-2, with 7 bases identical to TRBD2. The CDR3 covers 17 residues. The trim removed 5 bases at V and 6 bases at J, leaving 15 bases unmatched. Per germline, CDR1 SGHTA and CDR2 FQGNSA. The CDR3 DNA is TGTGCCAGCAGCCCCCGACTGAGACTAGCAACGTCCGGGGAGCTGTTTTTT. Its protein product is CASSPRLRLATSGELFF.

This clone has a count of ten or more. This rearrangement joins TRBV30 to TRBJ1-6; perhaps TRBD1 as D (5 bases). This CDR3 comprises 13 residues. Trimming left V 3 bases short and J 8 bases short, with 11 bases between. Germline V gives CDR1 GTSNPN, CDR2 SVGIG (reference sequence). The CDR3 coding sequence is TGTGCCTGGAGGGCCGCCAGGGATTCACCCCTCCACTTT. Its translation: CAWRAARDSPLHF.

This clone was recorded at least ten times. The chain carries TRBV27 and TRBJ2-1, with 11 bases that match TRBD1. Trimming cost V 0 bases and J 9 bases; bases outside gene matches: 7. The CDR3 is 16 amino acids. The germline gives CDR1 MNHEY, CDR2 SMNVEV (reference sequence). The CDR3 nucleotides read TGTGCCAGCAGTTTATCCGGGACAGGGGGAGGAGGTGAGCAGTTCTTC. The encoded protein is CASSLSGTGGGGEQFF.

This clone came up a few times. This chain connects TRBV5-1 to TRBJ2-7, with unresolved D. The CDR3 loop spans 11 amino acids. CDR1 is SGHRS, CDR2 YFSETQ, per germline. Deletions cut 3 bases from V and 4 bases from J, with 5 bases between. The CDR3 bases are TGCGCCAGCAGCTATGGTTACGAGCAGTACTTC. This gives the protein CASSYGYEQYF.

The chain is built from TRBV7-4 and TRBJ2-3, with 9 bases fitting TRBD1. CDR1 and CDR2 from the germline V gene are SGHVT and SQSDAQ. CDR3 size: 15 residues. V gave up 6 bases and J gave up 2 bases; unmatched junction bases: 6. CDR3 protein: CASRYRGPITDTQYF. For the CDR3, the DNA is TGTGCCAGCAGATACAGGGGGCCAATCACAGATACGCAGTATTTT.

V and J are TRBV29-1 and TRBJ2-3; D gene ambiguous. The ends were cut back, 7 bases at V and 4 bases at J, with 12 bases in the middle. This CDR3 contains 12 residues. Germline-derived CDR1 and CDR2 are SQVTM and ANQGSEA. CDR3 bases: TGCAGCGCCCTGGTCCACTCAGATACGCAGTATTTT. Amino acids: CSALVHSDTQYF.

The CDR3 region has the DNA TGTGCCAGCAGCCAGGACAGGGGGCGCGAGACCCAGTACTTC. Translated: CASSQDRGRETQYF. The chain recombines TRBV5-4 with TRBJ2-5; 11 nucleotides agree with TRBD1. CDR1 and CDR2 from the germline V gene are SGHNT and YYREEE (reference sequence). CDR3 length: 14 amino acids. With 4 bases clipped from V and 5 bases from J, the junction kept 4 bases outside the gene matches.

At least ten counts were recorded for this clone. The genes are TRBV10-3 and TRBJ2-2, with D possibly being TRBD1 (5 bases). The CDR3 is 11 amino acids. V was cut by 9 bases and J by 6 bases, with 8 bases left in between. Germline V gene data show CDR1 as ENHRY and CDR2 as SYGVKD. The CDR3 sequence: CAIQGAGELFF. The DNA of the CDR3 is TGTGCCATTCAGGGTGCCGGGGAGCTGTTTTTT.

The table lists this clone with a few counts. The chain couples TRBV10-3 to TRBJ1-4, with TRBD1 as a possible D gene (5 bases). Germline CDR1 and CDR2: ENHRY and SYGVKD. The length of the CDR3 is 13 residues. The CDR3 sequence is CDTSESGTEKLFF. The CDR3 nucleotides read TGTGACACCAGTGAGAGTGGGACTGAAAAACTGTTTTTT.

This clone was recorded a few times. The chain employs TRBV5-4 and TRBJ2-6, with a possible D match to TRBD1 (6 bases). Germline loops: CDR1 SGHNT, CDR2 YYREEE (reference sequence). Trimming removed 0 bases from V and 3 bases from J, with 10 bases in between. The CDR3 is made up of 16 amino acids. The CDR3 protein is CASSLEGGFGANVLTF. The CDR3 coding sequence is TGTGCCAGCAGCTTGGAAGGGGGTTTTGGGGCCAACGTCCTGACTTTC.

This clone was found many times. The same CDR3 is also encoded by other DNA sequences in this sample. The genes are TRBV11-3 and TRBJ2-5; D tentatively fits TRBD1 or TRBD2 (5 bases each). The ends were cut back, 0 bases at V and 5 bases at J, with 13 bases in the middle. This CDR3 spans 15 amino acids. From germline, CDR1 is SGHNT and CDR2 YENEEA. CDR3 sequence reads: CASSLDLGVLETQYF. DNA for the CDR3: TGTGCCAGCAGCTTAGATCTGGGGGTTTTGGAGACCCAGTACTTC.

Only a few counts were recorded for this clone. This chain uses TRBV19 with TRBJ1-6, with D possibly being TRBD1 (6 bases). V lost 4 bases to trimming and J lost 10 bases, with 11 bases between them. Germline CDR1 reads LNHDA; CDR2 reads SQIVND (reference sequence). The length of the CDR3 is 13 residues. The CDR3 is CASSTRTESPLHF. CDR3 DNA: TGTGCCAGTAGTACACGGACAGAATCACCCCTCCACTTT.

This clone was counted a few times. The chain recombines TRBV6-5 with TRBJ2-7; tentatively, D is TRBD2 (6 bases). The germline CDR1 and CDR2 sequences are MNHEY and SVGAGI. V was shortened by 6 bases and J by 0 bases, with 9 bases between the two germline ends. The CDR3 is made up of 13 amino acids. CDR3 DNA sequence: TGTGCCAGCAGGGCGGGACGCTCCTACGAGCAGTACTTC. It yields the protein CASRAGRSYEQYF.

The chain is built from TRBV21-1 and TRBJ2-1; the DNA was not compared with TRBD2, the D call given in the table. TRBV21-1 is flagged as a pseudogene. The length of the CDR3 is 14 residues. Here the CDR3 reads CASSKALLAYEQFF. In DNA form, the CDR3 reads TGTGCCAGCAGCAAAGCGTTACTAGCATATGAGCAGTTCTTC.

This clone was observed many times. This chain connects TRBV18 to TRBJ2-5; D call uncertain. Trimming took off 3 bases at V and 5 bases at J, with 4 bases between the two ends. The CDR3 is 11 residues long. CDR1 is KGHSH and CDR2 is LQKENI in the germline V gene. CDR3 in amino acids: CASSPTETQYF. The CDR3 DNA is TGTGCCAGCTCACCTACGGAGACCCAGTACTTC.

This clone came up a few times. The chain uses TRBV28 and TRBJ1-3; D might be TRBD1 (6 bases). V was cut by 5 bases and J by 2 bases, with 10 bases left in between. The CDR3 is 14 amino acids. Germline CDR1 and CDR2: MDHEN and SYDVKM. CDR3 in DNA: TGTGCCAGCAGTCTGACAGGAACTGGAAACACCATATATTTT. Encoded protein: CASSLTGTGNTIYF.

This chain links TRBV9 with TRBJ1-1, with D unclear. The ends were cut back, 6 bases at V and 0 bases at J, with 12 bases in the middle. The CDR3 sequence is 14 residues long. Germline V gives CDR1 SGDLS, CDR2 YYNGEE. The CDR3 DNA follows: TGTGCCAGCAACCAAGGACGGATGAACACTGAAGCTTTCTTT. Translating it yields CASNQGRMNTEAFF.

This clone rates as medium-sized. V gene TRBV19 combines with J gene TRBJ1-3; D gene ambiguous. CDR1 is LNHDA, CDR2 SQIVND, per germline (reference sequence). The CDR3 has 11 residues. Deletions cut 3 bases from V and 4 bases from J, with 1 base between. CDR3 sequence: CASSMGNTIYF. Written as DNA, the CDR3 is TGTGCCAGTAGTATGGGAAACACCATATATTTT.

The rearrangement joins TRBV7-8 to TRBJ1-1; a weak D match, TRBD1 (5 bases). CDR3 size: 15 residues. V lost 7 bases, J lost 3 bases, and 18 bases lay in between. Germline loops: CDR1 SGHVS, CDR2 FQNEAQ. CDR3 sequence (DNA): TGTGCCAGCATCAACATGCTGGTAGGGGACACTGAAGCTTTCTTT. Translating gives CASINMLVGDTEAFF.